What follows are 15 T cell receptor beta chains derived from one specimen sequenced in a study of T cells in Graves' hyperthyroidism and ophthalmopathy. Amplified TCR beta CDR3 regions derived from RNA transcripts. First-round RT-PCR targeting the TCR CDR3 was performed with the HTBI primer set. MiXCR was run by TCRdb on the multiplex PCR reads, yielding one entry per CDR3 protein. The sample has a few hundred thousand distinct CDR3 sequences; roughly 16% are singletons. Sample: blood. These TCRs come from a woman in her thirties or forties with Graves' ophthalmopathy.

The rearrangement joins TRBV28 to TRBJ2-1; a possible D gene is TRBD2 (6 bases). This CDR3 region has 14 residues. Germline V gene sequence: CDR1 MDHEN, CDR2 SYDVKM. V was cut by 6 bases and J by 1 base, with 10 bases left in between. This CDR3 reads CASRPGESYNEQFF. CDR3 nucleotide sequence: TGTGCCAGCAGACCGGGAGAATCCTACAATGAGCAGTTCTTC.

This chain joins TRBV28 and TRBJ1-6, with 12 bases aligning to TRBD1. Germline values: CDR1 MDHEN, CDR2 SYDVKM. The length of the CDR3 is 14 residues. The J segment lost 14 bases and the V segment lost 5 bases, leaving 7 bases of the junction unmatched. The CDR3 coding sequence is TGTGCCAGCAGTGAGGGGGACAGGGGGCCAACCCTCCACTTT. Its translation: CASSEGDRGPTLHF.

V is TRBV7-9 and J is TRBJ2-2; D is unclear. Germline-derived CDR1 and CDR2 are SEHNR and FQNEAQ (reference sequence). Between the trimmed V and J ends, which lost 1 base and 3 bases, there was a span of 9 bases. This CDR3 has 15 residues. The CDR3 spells CASSLGAAYTGELFF. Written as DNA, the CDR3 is TGTGCCAGCAGCTTAGGGGCGGCCTACACCGGGGAGCTGTTTTTT.

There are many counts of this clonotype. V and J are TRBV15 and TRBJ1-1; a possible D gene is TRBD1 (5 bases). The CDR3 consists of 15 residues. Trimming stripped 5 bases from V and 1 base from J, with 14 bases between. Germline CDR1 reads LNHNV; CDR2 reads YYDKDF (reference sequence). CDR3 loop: CATSDPGGGNTEAFF. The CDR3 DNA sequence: TGTGCCACCAGCGACCCTGGGGGAGGGAACACTGAAGCTTTCTTT. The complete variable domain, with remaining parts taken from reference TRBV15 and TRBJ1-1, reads DAMVIQNPRYQVTQFGKPVTLSCSQTLNHNVMYWYQQKSSQAPKLLFHYYDKDFNNEADTPDNFQSRRPNTSFCFLDIRSPGLGDTAMYLCATSDPGGGNTEAFFGQGTRLTVV.

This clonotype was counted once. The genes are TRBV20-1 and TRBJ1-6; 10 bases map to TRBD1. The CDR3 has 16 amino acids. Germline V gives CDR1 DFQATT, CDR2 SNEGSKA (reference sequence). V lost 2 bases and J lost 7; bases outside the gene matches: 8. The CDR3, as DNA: TGCAGTGCTAGATCCCCCGGGACAGGGGAAAATTCACCCCTCCACTTT. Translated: CSARSPGTGENSPLHF.

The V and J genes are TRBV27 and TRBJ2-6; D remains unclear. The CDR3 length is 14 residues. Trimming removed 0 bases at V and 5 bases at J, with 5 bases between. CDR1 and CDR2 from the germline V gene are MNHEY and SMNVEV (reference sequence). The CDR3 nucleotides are TGTGCCAGCAGTTTATCGAGTTGGGCCAACGTCCTGACTTTC. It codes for CASSLSSWANVLTF.

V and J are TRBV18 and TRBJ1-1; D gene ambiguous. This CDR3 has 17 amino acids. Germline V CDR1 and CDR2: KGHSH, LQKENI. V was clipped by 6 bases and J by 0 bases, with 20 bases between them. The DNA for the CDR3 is TGTGCCAGCTCCCCCCCCCCCAGAGGAGTCTTGAACACTGAAGCTTTCTTT. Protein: CASSPPPRGVLNTEAFF.

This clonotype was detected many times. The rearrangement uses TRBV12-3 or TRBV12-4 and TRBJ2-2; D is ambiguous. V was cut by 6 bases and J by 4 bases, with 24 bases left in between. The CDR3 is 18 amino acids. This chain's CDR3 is CASSFTPTSPVGTGELFF. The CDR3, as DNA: TGTGCCAGCAGCTTTACCCCTACCTCCCCTGTGGGCACCGGGGAGCTGTTTTTT.

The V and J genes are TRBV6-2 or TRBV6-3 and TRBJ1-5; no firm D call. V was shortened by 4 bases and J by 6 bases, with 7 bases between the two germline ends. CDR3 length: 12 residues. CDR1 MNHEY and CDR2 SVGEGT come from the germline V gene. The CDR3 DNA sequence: TGTGCCAGCAGTTGGTTCAGTCAGCCCCAGCATTTT. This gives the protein CASSWFSQPQHF.

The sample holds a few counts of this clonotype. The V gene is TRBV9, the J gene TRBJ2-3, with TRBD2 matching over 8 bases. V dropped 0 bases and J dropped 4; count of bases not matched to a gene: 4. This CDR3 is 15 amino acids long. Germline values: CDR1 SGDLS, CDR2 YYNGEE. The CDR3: CASSVEGLGPDTQYF. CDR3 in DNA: TGTGCCAGCAGCGTAGAGGGACTAGGCCCAGATACGCAGTATTTT.

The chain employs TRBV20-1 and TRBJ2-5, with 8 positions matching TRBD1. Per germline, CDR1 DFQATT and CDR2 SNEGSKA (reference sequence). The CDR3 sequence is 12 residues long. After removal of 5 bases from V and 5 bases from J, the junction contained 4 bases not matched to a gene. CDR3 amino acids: CSALRDRETQYF. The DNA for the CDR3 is TGCAGTGCTCTCCGGGACAGGGAGACCCAGTACTTC.

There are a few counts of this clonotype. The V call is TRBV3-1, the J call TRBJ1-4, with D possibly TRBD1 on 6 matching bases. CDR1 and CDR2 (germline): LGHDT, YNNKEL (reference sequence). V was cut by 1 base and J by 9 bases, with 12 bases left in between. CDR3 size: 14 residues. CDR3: CASSQVGATKKLFF. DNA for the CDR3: TGTGCCAGCAGCCAAGTGGGGGCGACTAAAAAACTGTTTTTT.

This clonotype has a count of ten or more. The chain's CDR3 is CASSDEASVGDEQFF. CDR3 DNA sequence: TGTGCCAGCAGTGATGAAGCTAGCGTGGGGGATGAGCAGTTCTTC. The chain has TRBV2 and TRBJ2-1, with D maybe TRBD2 (6 bases). CDR1 SNHLY and CDR2 FYNNEI come from the germline V gene. Trimming removed 3 bases from V and 8 bases from J, with 17 bases in between. The CDR3 has 15 residues.

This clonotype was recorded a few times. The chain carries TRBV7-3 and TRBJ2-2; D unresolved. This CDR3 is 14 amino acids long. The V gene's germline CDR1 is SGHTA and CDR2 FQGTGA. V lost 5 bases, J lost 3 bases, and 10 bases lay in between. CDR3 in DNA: TGTGCCAGCAGCGCTCGACCGGACACCGGGGAGCTGTTTTTT. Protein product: CASSARPDTGELFF.

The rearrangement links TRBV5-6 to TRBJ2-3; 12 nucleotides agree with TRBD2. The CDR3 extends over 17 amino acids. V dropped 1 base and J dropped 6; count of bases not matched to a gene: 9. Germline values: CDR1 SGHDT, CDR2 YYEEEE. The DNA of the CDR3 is TGTGCCAGCAGCTTGTACGTGACTAGCGGGAGTTGGGATACGCAGTATTTT. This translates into CASSLYVTSGSWDTQYF.